Listed here are 29 T cell receptor beta chains from one sample, sequenced in a study of T cells in Graves' hyperthyroidism and ophthalmopathy. Researchers took RNA transcripts and amplified the TCR beta CDR3 regions from them. A first-round RT-PCR of the TCR CDR3 used the HTBI primer set. Using its own MiXCR run on the multiplex PCR reads, TCRdb lists one record per CDR3 protein. The repertoire holds 490,000 or so distinct CDR3 sequences, 15% to 20% seen once, with 45% to 50% in the top ten. What was sequenced was blood. These receptors all come from a man between 35 and 55 years old with Graves' ophthalmopathy.

The gene calls are TRBV7-2 and TRBJ2-1; 13 positions match TRBD2. The ends lost 0 bases at V and 8 bases at J; junction bases unmatched: 10. This CDR3 comprises 18 residues. Germline values: CDR1 SGHTA, CDR2 FQGNSA. The CDR3 DNA follows: TGTGCCAGCAGCTTAGCAGAAGGACTAGCGGGAGTGGGCGATGAGCAGTTCTTC. This gives the protein CASSLAEGLAGVGDEQFF.

This clonotype was detected a few times. Given a much more abundant clone one base away, this may be a read error. V usage is TRBV11-2 and J usage is TRBJ2-2; 9 bases agree with TRBD1. The trim removed 7 bases at V and 5 bases at J, leaving 8 bases unmatched. The V gene's germline CDR1 is SGHAT and CDR2 FQNNGV. CDR3 size: 15 residues. CDR3 region: CASNLGQGGTGELFF. In DNA, the CDR3 is TGTGCCAGCAACCTGGGACAGGGTGGGACCGGGGAGCTGTTTTTT.

At least ten counts were recorded for this clonotype. The chain recombines TRBV12-3 or TRBV12-4 with TRBJ2-7; weak D call: TRBD2 (6 bases). The CDR3 is 13 amino acids. V was trimmed by 3 bases and J by 4 bases, leaving 10 bases between them. The CDR3 DNA reads as TGTGCCAGCAGTTTCGGGGGTGGGTACGAGCAGTACTTC. This codes for CASSFGGGYEQYF.

This clonotype has a handful of counts. Here the CDR3 DNA reads TGCGCCAGCACCCATAGCGGGAGCGCCTACGAGCAGTACTTC. It translates to CASTHSGSAYEQYF. V and J are TRBV5-1 and TRBJ2-7, with 9 bases matching TRBD2. The CDR3 totals 14 residues. In germline, CDR1 is SGHRS, CDR2 YFSETQ. V trimming: 6 bases; J trimming: 2 bases; junction bases outside the gene matches: 6.

There are many counts of this clonotype. The CDR3 DNA reads as TGTGCCAGCAGTGAAGGTCGAGGGACTGAAGCTTTCTTT. It encodes CASSEGRGTEAFF. The J gene is TRBJ1-1, the V gene TRBV6-1; D remains unclear. V lost 1 base and J 5 bases, leaving 8 bases between the germline ends. There are 13 residues in the CDR3. CDR1 is MNHNS and CDR2 is SASEGT in the germline V gene.

The J gene is TRBJ2-2, the V gene TRBV7-9; D is unclear. From germline, CDR1 is SEHNR and CDR2 FQNEAQ (reference sequence). The CDR3 length is 14 residues. V was cut by 5 bases and J by 5 bases, with 12 bases left in between. CDR3 nucleotides: TGTGCCAGCAGCCCCCCCACCGATACCGGGGAGCTGTTTTTT. It translates to CASSPPTDTGELFF.

This clonotype was found many times. The chain employs TRBV10-3 and TRBJ2-5; tentative D call: TRBD1 (6 bases). This CDR3 spans 13 amino acids. The germline V gene has CDR1 ENHRY and CDR2 SYGVKD. V lost 10 bases to trimming and J lost 5 bases, with 17 bases between them. CDR3 amino acids: CASNRAGKETQYF. In DNA, the CDR3 is TGTGCCAGCAACAGGGCAGGGAAGGAGACCCAGTACTTC.

This clonotype occurred a few times. In nucleotides, the CDR3 is TGTGCCATCGCAAGCGCCGGGACTAGAGCCTACGAGCAGTACTTC. Translation: CAIASAGTRAYEQYF. The chain carries TRBV2 and TRBJ2-7; 8 bases align to TRBD2. The CDR3 extends over 15 amino acids. Germline values: CDR1 SNHLY, CDR2 FYNNEI. V dropped 10 bases and J dropped 2; count of bases not matched to a gene: 13.

This clonotype was seen only a few times. This rearrangement joins TRBV4-3 to TRBJ2-1; 10 bases are a match to TRBD1. Per germline, CDR1 LGHNA and CDR2 YSLEER. V shed 1 base, J shed 2 bases, and the junction held 2 bases outside the gene matches. CDR3 length: 16 amino acids. Here the CDR3 DNA reads TGCGCCAGCAGCCAAGTTGGACAGGGGGCCTACAATGAGCAGTTCTTC. Translating it yields CASSQVGQGAYNEQFF.

V gene TRBV6-1 combines with J gene TRBJ1-6; no definite D call. The CDR3 totals 14 residues. Deletions cut 1 base from V and 8 bases from J, with 9 bases between. Germline values: CDR1 MNHNS, CDR2 SASEGT. The CDR3 here is CASSEVKGYSPLHF. In nucleotides, the CDR3 is TGTGCCAGCAGTGAAGTAAAGGGTTATTCACCCCTCCACTTT.

The J gene is TRBJ1-2, the V gene TRBV6-1; 7 positions agree with TRBD1. Germline assignment: CDR1 MNHNS and CDR2 SASEGT. This CDR3 has 19 amino acids. V gave up 2 bases and J gave up 5 bases; unmatched junction bases: 20. In nucleotides, the CDR3 is TGTGCCAGCAGTGAAACATTGATACCGGGACAGACTTATATTTATGGCTACACCTTC. Translating it yields CASSETLIPGQTYIYGYTF.

There are many counts of this clonotype. The CDR3 is CASSSQDSYNEQFF. The CDR3 region has the DNA TGTGCCAGCAGTTCTCAGGACAGCTACAATGAGCAGTTCTTC. The chain combines TRBV12-3 or TRBV12-4 with TRBJ2-1; possible D gene TRBD1, 6 bases. With 4 bases removed from V and 3 bases from J, the gap between germline ends came to 10 bases. The CDR3 length is 14 residues.

This clonotype has at least ten counts. This chain joins TRBV18 and TRBJ2-5; D unresolved. This CDR3 is 13 amino acids long. Germline V lookup: CDR1 KGHSH, CDR2 LQKENI. V was clipped by 4 bases and J by 0 bases, with 6 bases between them. The CDR3 DNA sequence: TGTGCCAGCTCACTTATGTACCAAGAGACCCAGTACTTC. This translates into CASSLMYQETQYF.

The chain recombines TRBV5-1 with TRBJ2-2; TRBD2 is a possible D gene (5 bases). CDR1 and CDR2 from the germline V gene are SGHRS and YFSETQ. There are 16 residues in the CDR3. The V end lost 8 bases, the J end lost 5 bases, and 22 bases lay between the germline ends. In DNA form, the CDR3 reads TGCGCCAGTAGTCCTCGACTAAAACCCGATACCGGGGAGCTGTTTTTT. This codes for CASSPRLKPDTGELFF.

As for this clonotype: One junction end disagrees with the germline gene, perhaps due to a read error. The chain carries TRBV5-1 and TRBJ1-2; 7 bases align to TRBD1. Germline CDR1 reads SGHRS; CDR2 reads YFSETQ. The CDR3 runs to 14 residues. The CDR3 nucleotides read TGCGCCAACAGCTCACCCGGGACAGTTTTTGGCTACACCTTC. As protein: CANSSPGTVFGYTF. Together with reference TRBV5-1 and TRBJ1-2, the CDR3 gives the full variable domain: KAGVTQTPRYLIKTRGQQVTLSCSPISGHRSVSWYQQTPGQGLQFLFEYFSETQRNKGNFPGRFSGRQFSNSRSEMNVSTLELGDSALYLCANSSPGTVFGYTFGSGTRLTVV.

The table lists this clonotype with many counts. This rearrangement joins TRBV27 to TRBJ2-7, with 9 bases aligning to TRBD1. Germline trimming cut 6 bases from V and 8 bases from J; bases unmatched to any gene: 8. The CDR3 contains 13 residues. Germline V CDR1 and CDR2: MNHEY, SMNVEV (reference sequence). The chain's CDR3 is CASSLGQGAKQYF. CDR3 DNA sequence: TGTGCCAGCAGCTTGGGACAGGGCGCGAAGCAGTACTTC.

This clonotype has at least ten counts. The chain couples TRBV28 to TRBJ2-1; 11 nucleotides line up with TRBD2. The V segment lost 5 bases and the J segment 3 bases; nucleotides outside the gene matches: 6. CDR1 MDHEN and CDR2 SYDVKM come from the germline V gene. The CDR3 has 16 amino acids. The CDR3 DNA sequence: TGTGCCAGCAGTGCCACTAGCGGGAGAGTCTACAATGAGCAGTTCTTC. Encoded protein: CASSATSGRVYNEQFF.

In this sample, this clonotype turned up a few times. In DNA form, the CDR3 reads TGCAGCGTTGCACAGGGGGCCTACGAGCAGTACTTC. As protein: CSVAQGAYEQYF. The chain has TRBV29-1 and TRBJ2-7; TRBD1 matches 8 bases. The CDR3 sequence is 12 residues long. Germline V CDR1 and CDR2: SQVTM, ANQGSEA. V lost 4 bases to trimming and J lost 2 bases; unmatched junction nucleotides: 1.

This clonotype was seen ten or more times. The gene calls are TRBV30 and TRBJ1-6; 7 positions agree with TRBD1. The CDR3 totals 17 residues. Germline V CDR1 and CDR2: GTSNPN, SVGIG (reference sequence). V lost 0 bases, J lost 2 bases, and 7 bases stayed unmatched. The DNA for the CDR3 is TGTGCCTGGAGTGTACGGGGAGGGGGCACCTATAATTCACCCCTCCACTTT. Amino acids: CAWSVRGGGTYNSPLHF.

The chain has TRBV20-1 and TRBJ2-3; D ambiguous. Trimming removed 6 bases at V and 8 bases at J, with 9 bases between. There are 10 residues in the CDR3. From germline, CDR1 is DFQATT and CDR2 SNEGSKA (reference sequence). In DNA, the CDR3 is TGCAGTGCCGCGCAAGCTACGCAGTATTTT. Its translation is CSAAQATQYF.

This clonotype was counted ten times or more. V gene TRBV18 combines with J gene TRBJ1-2, with 9 bases aligning to TRBD1. The V gene end was trimmed by 5 bases and the J gene end by 4 bases; junction bases not matched to a gene: 8. CDR1 is KGHSH, CDR2 LQKENI, per germline. This CDR3 spans 15 amino acids. CDR3 in amino acids: CASSTGGDAPYGYTF. In DNA form, the CDR3 reads TGTGCCAGCTCAACAGGGGGCGACGCCCCCTATGGCTACACCTTC.

At least ten counts were recorded for this clonotype. The chain has TRBV3-1 and TRBJ1-1; maybe TRBD1 (6 bases). Germline lookup yields CDR1 LGHDT and CDR2 YNNKEL (reference sequence). There are 15 residues in the CDR3. Trimming removed 4 bases from V and 4 bases from J, with 16 bases in between. CDR3 amino acids: CASSRHGGRGTEAFF. CDR3 sequence (DNA): TGTGCCAGCAGCCGCCACGGGGGCCGGGGCACTGAAGCTTTCTTT. Combining the CDR3 with reference TRBV3-1 and TRBJ1-1 gives the whole variable domain DTAVSQTPKYLVTQMGNDKSIKCEQNLGHDTMYWYKQDSKKFLKIMFSYNNKELIINETVPNRFSPKSPDKAHLNLHINSLELGDSAVYFCASSRHGGRGTEAFFGQGTRLTVV.

The sample holds many counts of this clonotype. The gene calls are TRBV20-1 and TRBJ2-5; the D call may be TRBD1 or TRBD2 (5 bases each). Germline CDR1 reads DFQATT; CDR2 reads SNEGSKA (reference sequence). Trimming stripped 3 bases from V and 5 bases from J, with 10 bases between. The CDR3 covers 12 residues. The CDR3 sequence: CSARRGVETQYF. The CDR3 nucleotides read TGCAGTGCTAGGCGAGGGGTCGAGACCCAGTACTTC.

This clonotype appeared many times. This rearrangement joins TRBV6-2 or TRBV6-3 to TRBJ1-5, with D perhaps matching TRBD1 (5 bases). This CDR3 is built from 14 residues. The germline gives CDR1 MNHEY, CDR2 SVGEGT. Trimming cost V 7 bases and J 5 bases, with 15 bases left between them. The CDR3 sequence: CASNRRGEDQPQHF. CDR3 coding DNA: TGTGCCAGCAACCGCCGGGGGGAAGATCAGCCCCAGCATTTT.

To note about this clonotype: This may stem from a read error, because a much larger clone lies one nucleotide away. The chain combines TRBV24-1 with TRBJ1-5, with D unclear. Germline V gene lookup returns CDR1 KGHDR and CDR2 SFDVKD. The CDR3 totals 14 residues. With 1 base removed from V and 7 bases from J, the gap between germline ends came to 10 bases. This CDR3 is CATSDLATSQPQHF. CDR3 DNA sequence: TGTGCCACCAGTGATTTAGCTACAAGCCAGCCCCAGCATTTT.

The V call is TRBV27, the J call TRBJ2-3; D assignment may be TRBD1 or TRBD2 (5 bases each). The germline V and J ends were trimmed by 6 bases and 0 bases, with 16 bases remaining between them. The CDR3 runs 16 residues. CDR1 MNHEY and CDR2 SMNVEV come from the germline V gene (reference sequence). The DNA of the CDR3 is TGTGCCAGCAGGCAGTGGGGGATCACCAGCACAGATACGCAGTATTTT. This encodes CASRQWGITSTDTQYF.

This clonotype was counted at least ten times. V usage is TRBV12-3 or TRBV12-4 and J usage is TRBJ2-1, with D possibly matching TRBD2 (7 bases). Deletions cut 5 bases from V and 5 bases from J, with 16 bases between. CDR3 length: 15 residues. The CDR3 DNA reads TGTGCCAGCAGTCCGGGGGAGGGGGGGCACAATGAGCAGTTCTTC. This translates into CASSPGEGGHNEQFF.

Ten or more counts support this clonotype. The V and J genes are TRBV20-1 and TRBJ2-1; D uncertain. The CDR3 length is 14 residues. The V gene lost 4 bases and the J gene lost 8 bases, with 18 bases spanning the gap. CDR1 DFQATT and CDR2 SNEGSKA come from the germline V gene (reference sequence). The CDR3 sequence is CSATRQVVHHEQFF. For the CDR3, the DNA is TGCAGTGCTACCAGGCAGGTAGTTCATCATGAGCAGTTCTTC.

This clonotype was seen ten or more times. The chain uses TRBV12-3 or TRBV12-4 and TRBJ1-1; no definite D call. Between the trimmed V and J ends, which lost 6 bases and 2 bases, there was a span of 10 bases. The CDR3 runs to 13 residues. In DNA form, the CDR3 reads TGTGCCAGCAGGGTAGACTTAAACACTGAAGCTTTCTTT. This encodes CASRVDLNTEAFF.